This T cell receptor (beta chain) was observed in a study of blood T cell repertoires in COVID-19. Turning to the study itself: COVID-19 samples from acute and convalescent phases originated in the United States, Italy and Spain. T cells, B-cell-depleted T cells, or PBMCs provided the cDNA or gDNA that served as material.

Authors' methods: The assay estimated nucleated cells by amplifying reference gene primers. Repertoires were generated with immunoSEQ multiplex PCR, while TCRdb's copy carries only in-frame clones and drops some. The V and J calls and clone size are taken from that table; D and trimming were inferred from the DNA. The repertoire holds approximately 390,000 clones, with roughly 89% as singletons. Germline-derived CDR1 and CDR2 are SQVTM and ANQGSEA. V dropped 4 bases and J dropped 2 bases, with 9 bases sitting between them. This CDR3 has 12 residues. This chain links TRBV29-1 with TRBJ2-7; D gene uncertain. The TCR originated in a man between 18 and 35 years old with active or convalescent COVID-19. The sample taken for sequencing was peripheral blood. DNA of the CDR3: TGCAGCGTTGGTCCAGTAACCTACGAGCAGTACTTC. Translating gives CSVGPVTYEQYF.